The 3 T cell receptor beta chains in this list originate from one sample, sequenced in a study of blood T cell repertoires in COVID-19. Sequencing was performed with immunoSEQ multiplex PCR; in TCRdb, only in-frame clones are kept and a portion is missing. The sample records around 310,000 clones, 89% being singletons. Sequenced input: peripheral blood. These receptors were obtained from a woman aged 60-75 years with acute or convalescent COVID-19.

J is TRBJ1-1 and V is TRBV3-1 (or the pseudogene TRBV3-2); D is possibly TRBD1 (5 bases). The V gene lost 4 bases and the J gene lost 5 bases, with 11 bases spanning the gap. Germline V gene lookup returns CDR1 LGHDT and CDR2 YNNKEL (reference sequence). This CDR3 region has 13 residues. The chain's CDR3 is CASSRRGGTEAFF. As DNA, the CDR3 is TGTGCCAGCAGCCGGCGGGGGGGGACTGAAGCTTTCTTT.

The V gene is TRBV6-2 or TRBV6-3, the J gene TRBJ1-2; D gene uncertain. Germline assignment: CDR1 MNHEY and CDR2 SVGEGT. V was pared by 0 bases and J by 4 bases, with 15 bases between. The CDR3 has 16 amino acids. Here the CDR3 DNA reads TGTGCCAGCAGTTACTCGAGCGGGCAGGTCATCTATGGCTACACCTTC. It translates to CASSYSSGQVIYGYTF.

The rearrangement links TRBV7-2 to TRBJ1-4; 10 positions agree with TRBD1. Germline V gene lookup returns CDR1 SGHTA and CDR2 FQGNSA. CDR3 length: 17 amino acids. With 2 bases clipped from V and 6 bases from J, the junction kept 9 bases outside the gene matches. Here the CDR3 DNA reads TGTGCCAGCAGCTTACTTTGGACAGGGGGTTCTGATGAAAAACTGTTTTTT. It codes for CASSLLWTGGSDEKLFF.